The source of this T cell receptor beta chain is a study of T cell responses to AZD1222 COVID-19 vaccine. Turning to the study itself: Second-dose intervals of approximately 4 or approximately 12 weeks were pooled.

As to this clone: Its antigen is unknown.

Profiled with immunoSEQ multiplex PCR; TCRdb holds only in-frame clones, not every one. The table lists 100,000 to 150,000 clones, about 90% of them singletons. The CDR3 covers 16 residues. Germline V gene lookup returns CDR1 KGHSH and CDR2 LQKENI. With 2 bases clipped from V and 5 bases from J, the junction kept 8 bases outside the gene matches. Notes on the study in general: The study found Spike-specific TCR breadth and depth rose after two AZD1222 doses. Females outnumbered males among donors, who were mostly white British; clonal diversity was possibly underestimated. Unmutated regions of variants are reportedly targeted by nearly half of spike-specific TCRs.

The chain combines TRBV18 with TRBJ2-7, with TRBD2 matching 11 bases. The source of this sequence is an adult in good health. This specimen consisted of peripheral blood, obtained on day 0 of AZD1222 vaccination. CDR3 region: CASSPGIAGGIHEQYF. In nucleotides, the CDR3 is TGTGCCAGCTCACCAGGGATAGCGGGAGGGATCCACGAGCAGTACTTC.